This T cell receptor (beta chain) is drawn from a study of blood T cell repertoires in COVID-19. Per the original data handling: Reference gene primer amplification in the assay estimated nucleated cell counts. Clones were read by immunoSEQ multiplex PCR, and TCRdb kept only the in-frame ones, dropping some. From that table come the V and J calls and clone size; the DNA was used to work out D and trimming. The table has some 120,000 clones, more than 70% seen once. The CDR3 length is 14 residues. The V gene's germline CDR1 is GTSNPN and CDR2 SVGIG (reference sequence). V dropped 4 bases and J dropped 6 bases, with 15 bases sitting between them.

The TCR comes from a man between 65 and 80 years old with acute or convalescent COVID-19. Source material: peripheral blood. V and J are TRBV30 and TRBJ2-2, with TRBD2 as a possible D gene (7 bases). DNA of the CDR3: TGTGCCTGGAACAGGAGGGGGGGCGCCGGGGAGCTGTTTTTT. This translates into CAWNRRGGAGELFF.